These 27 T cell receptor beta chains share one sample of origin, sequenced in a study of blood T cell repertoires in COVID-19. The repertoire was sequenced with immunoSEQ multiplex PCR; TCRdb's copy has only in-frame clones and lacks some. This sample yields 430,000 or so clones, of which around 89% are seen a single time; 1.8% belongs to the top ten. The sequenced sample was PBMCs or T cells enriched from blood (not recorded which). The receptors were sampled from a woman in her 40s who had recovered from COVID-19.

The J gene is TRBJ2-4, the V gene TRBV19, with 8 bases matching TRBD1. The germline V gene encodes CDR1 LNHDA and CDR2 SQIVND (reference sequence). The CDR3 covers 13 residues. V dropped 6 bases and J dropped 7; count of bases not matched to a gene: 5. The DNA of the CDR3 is TGTGCCAGTAGCCGCGACAGGGGCAACATTCAGTACTTC. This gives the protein CASSRDRGNIQYF.

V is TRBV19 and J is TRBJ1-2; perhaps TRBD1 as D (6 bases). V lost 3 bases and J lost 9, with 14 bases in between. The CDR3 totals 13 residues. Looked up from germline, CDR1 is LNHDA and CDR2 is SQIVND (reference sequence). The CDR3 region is CASSIEGGPSYTF. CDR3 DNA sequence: TGTGCCAGTAGTATTGAGGGGGGGCCAAGCTACACCTTC.

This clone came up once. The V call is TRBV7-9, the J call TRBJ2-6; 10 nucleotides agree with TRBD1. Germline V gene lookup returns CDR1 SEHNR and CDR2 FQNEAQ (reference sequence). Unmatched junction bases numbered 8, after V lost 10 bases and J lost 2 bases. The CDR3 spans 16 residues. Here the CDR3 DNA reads TGTGCCACCGTTAAGACAGGGGGCACTGGGGCCAACGTCCTGACTTTC. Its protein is CATVKTGGTGANVLTF.

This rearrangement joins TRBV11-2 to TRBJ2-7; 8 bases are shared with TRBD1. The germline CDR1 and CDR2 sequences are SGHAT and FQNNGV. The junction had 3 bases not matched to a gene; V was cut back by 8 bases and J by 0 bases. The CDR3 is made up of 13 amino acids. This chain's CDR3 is CASRTGGSYEQYF. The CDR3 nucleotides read TGTGCCAGCCGAACAGGGGGCTCCTACGAGCAGTACTTC.

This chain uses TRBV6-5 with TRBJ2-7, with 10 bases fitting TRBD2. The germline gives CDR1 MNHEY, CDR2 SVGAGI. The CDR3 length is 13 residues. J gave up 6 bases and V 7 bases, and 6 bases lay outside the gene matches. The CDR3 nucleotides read TGTGCCAGCATGCAGCGGGAGGGCTCCGAGCAGTACTTC. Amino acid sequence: CASMQREGSEQYF.

CDR3 in amino acids: CSASSGLPSVEQFF. DNA of the CDR3: TGCAGTGCTAGTTCCGGACTACCCTCGGTTGAGCAGTTCTTC. The chain combines TRBV20-1 with TRBJ2-1; a possible D gene is TRBD2 (6 bases). Germline CDR1 is DFQATT and CDR2 is SNEGSKA (reference sequence). The CDR3 is 14 residues long. V was shortened by 3 bases and J by 9 bases, with 18 bases between the two germline ends.

CDR3 loop: CASSLVHAGGNSYNEQFF. The CDR3 coding sequence is TGTGCCAGCAGCTTAGTTCACGCGGGAGGTAACTCCTACAATGAGCAGTTCTTC. The rearrangement joins TRBV7-2 to TRBJ2-1, with 8 bases matching TRBD2. Germline CDR1 reads SGHTA; CDR2 reads FQGNSA. V lost 1 base, J lost 0 bases, and 8 bases stayed unmatched. There are 18 residues in the CDR3.

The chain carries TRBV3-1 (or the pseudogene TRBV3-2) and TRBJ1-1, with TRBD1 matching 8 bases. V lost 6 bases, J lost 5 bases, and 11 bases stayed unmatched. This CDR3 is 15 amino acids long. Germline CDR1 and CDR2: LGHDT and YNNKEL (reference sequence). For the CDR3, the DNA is TGTGCCAGCAGATCGGACAGGGCGGGTCGGACTGAAGCTTTCTTT. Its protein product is CASRSDRAGRTEAFF.

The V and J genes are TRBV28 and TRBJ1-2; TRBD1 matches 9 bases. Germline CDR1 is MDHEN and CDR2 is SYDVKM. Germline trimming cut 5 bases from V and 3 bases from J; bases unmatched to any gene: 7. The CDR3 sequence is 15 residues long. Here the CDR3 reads CASSQQGAPYYGYTF. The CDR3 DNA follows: TGTGCCAGCAGTCAACAGGGGGCCCCCTACTATGGCTACACCTTC.

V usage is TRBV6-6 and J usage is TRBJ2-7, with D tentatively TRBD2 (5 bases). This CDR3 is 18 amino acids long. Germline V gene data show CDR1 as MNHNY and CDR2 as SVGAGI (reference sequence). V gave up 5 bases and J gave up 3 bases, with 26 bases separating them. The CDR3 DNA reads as TGTGCCAGCAGTCCCTTAGGGCTACTAGTGACCACCAACTACGAGCAGTACTTC. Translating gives CASSPLGLLVTTNYEQYF.

The CDR3: CASSPSTDTQYF. CDR3 coding DNA: TGTGCCAGCAGTCCGAGCACAGATACGCAGTATTTT. This chain connects TRBV6-5 to TRBJ2-3; D unclear. Germline V gene sequence: CDR1 MNHEY, CDR2 SVGAGI. The CDR3 consists of 12 residues. V shed 5 bases and J shed 0 bases, with 3 bases lying between them.

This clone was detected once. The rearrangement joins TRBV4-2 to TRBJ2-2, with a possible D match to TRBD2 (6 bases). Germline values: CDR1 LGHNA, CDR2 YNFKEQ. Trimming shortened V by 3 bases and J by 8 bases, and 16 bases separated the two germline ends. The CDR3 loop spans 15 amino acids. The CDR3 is CASSQRDPSEGELFF. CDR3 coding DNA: TGTGCCAGCAGCCAGCGGGACCCCTCCGAAGGGGAGCTGTTTTTT.

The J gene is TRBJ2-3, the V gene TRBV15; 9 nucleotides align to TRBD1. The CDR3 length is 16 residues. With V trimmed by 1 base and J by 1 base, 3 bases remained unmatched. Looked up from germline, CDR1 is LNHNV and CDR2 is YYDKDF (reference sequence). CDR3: CATSRARDRGTDTQYF. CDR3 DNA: TGTGCCACCAGCAGAGCCCGGGACAGGGGCACAGATACGCAGTATTTT.

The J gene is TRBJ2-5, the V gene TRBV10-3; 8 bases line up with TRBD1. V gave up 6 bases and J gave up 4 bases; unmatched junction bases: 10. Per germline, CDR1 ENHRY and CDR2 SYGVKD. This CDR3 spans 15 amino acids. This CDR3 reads CAIRWRPGGGETQYF. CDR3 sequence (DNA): TGTGCCATCAGATGGAGGCCAGGGGGCGGAGAGACCCAGTACTTC.

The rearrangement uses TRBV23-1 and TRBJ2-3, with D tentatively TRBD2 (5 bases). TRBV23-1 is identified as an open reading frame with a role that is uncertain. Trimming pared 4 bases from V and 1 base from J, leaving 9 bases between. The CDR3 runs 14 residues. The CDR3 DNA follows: TGCGCCAGCAGTCGAGGGTCTGGCACAGATACGCAGTATTTT. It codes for CASSRGSGTDTQYF.

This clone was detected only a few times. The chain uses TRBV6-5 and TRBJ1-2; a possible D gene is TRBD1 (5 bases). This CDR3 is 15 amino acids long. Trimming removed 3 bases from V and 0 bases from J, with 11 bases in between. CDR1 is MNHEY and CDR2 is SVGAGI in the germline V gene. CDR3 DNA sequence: TGTGCCAGCAGTTATACAGGAAAAGCTAACTATGGCTACACCTTC. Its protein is CASSYTGKANYGYTF.

CDR3 loop: CASSLRGINEKLFF. In nucleotides, the CDR3 is TGTGCCAGCAGCTTGAGGGGGATTAATGAAAAACTGTTTTTT. The gene calls are TRBV5-5 and TRBJ1-4, with D maybe TRBD1 (6 bases). V lost 1 base and J lost 4, with 8 bases in between. CDR1 and CDR2 from the germline V gene are SGHKS and YYEKEE (reference sequence). The CDR3 sequence is 14 residues long.

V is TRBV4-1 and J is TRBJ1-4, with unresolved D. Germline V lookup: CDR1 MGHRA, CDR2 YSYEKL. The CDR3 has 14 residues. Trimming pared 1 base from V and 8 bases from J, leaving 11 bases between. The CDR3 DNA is TGCGCCAGCAGCCAAGTCTTGGAGACCGAAAAACTGTTTTTT. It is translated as CASSQVLETEKLFF.

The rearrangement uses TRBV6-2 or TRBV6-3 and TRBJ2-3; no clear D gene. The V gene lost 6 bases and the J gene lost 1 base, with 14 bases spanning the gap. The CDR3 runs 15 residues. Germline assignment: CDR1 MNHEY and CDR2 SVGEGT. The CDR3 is CASSLRLVGTDTQYF. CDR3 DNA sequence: TGTGCCAGCAGCCTTCGGCTAGTGGGCACAGATACGCAGTATTTT.

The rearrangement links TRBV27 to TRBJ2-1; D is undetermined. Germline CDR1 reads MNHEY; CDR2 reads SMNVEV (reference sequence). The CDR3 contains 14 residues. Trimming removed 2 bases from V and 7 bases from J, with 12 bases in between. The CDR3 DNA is TGTGCCAGCAGTTTAGATGATCGGAGAAATGAGCAGTTCTTC. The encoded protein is CASSLDDRRNEQFF.

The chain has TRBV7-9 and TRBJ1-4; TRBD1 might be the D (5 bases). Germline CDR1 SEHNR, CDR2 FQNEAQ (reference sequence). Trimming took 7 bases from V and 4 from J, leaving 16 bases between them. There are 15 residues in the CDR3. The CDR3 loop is CASMRWGDLNEKLFF. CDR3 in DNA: TGTGCCAGCATGCGGTGGGGGGATCTTAATGAAAAACTGTTTTTT.

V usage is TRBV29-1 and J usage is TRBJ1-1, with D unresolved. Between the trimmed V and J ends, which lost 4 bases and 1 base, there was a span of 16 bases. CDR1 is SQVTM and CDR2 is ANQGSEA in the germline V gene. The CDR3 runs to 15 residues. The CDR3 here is CSVVRQPISNTEAFF. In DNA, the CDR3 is TGCAGCGTTGTGAGGCAGCCGATCTCGAACACTGAAGCTTTCTTT.

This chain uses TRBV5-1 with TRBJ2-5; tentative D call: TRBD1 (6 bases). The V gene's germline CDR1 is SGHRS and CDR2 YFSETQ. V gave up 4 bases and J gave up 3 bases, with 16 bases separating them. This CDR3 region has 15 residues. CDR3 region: CASSVGQTDEETQYF. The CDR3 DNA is TGCGCCAGCAGCGTCGGACAGACGGACGAAGAGACCCAGTACTTC.

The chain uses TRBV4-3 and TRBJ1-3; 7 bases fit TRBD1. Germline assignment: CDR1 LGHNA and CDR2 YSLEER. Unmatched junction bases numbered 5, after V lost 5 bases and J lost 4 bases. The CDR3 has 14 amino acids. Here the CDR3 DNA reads TGCGCCAGCAGCGAGACAGGGACAGGAAACACCATATATTTT. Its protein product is CASSETGTGNTIYF.

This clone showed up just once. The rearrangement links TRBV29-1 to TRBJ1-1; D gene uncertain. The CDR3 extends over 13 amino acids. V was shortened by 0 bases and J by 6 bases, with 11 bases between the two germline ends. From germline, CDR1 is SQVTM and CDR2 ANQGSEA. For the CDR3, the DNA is TGCAGCGTTGAAGATCAGGCGGGCGCTGAAGCTTTCTTT. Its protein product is CSVEDQAGAEAFF.

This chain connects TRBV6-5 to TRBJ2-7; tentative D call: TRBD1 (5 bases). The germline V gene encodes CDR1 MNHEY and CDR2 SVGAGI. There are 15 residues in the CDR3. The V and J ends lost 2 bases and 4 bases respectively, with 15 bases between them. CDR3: CASSYVAGYSYEQYF. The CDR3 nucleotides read TGTGCCAGCAGTTACGTGGCAGGGTATTCTTACGAGCAGTACTTC.

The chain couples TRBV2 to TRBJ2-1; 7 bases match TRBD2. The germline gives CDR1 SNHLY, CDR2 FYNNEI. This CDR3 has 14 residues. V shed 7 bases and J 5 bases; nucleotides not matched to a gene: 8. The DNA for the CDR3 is TGTGCCAGCAACAAAGCGGGACCGAACAATGAGCAGTTCTTC. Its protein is CASNKAGPNNEQFF.